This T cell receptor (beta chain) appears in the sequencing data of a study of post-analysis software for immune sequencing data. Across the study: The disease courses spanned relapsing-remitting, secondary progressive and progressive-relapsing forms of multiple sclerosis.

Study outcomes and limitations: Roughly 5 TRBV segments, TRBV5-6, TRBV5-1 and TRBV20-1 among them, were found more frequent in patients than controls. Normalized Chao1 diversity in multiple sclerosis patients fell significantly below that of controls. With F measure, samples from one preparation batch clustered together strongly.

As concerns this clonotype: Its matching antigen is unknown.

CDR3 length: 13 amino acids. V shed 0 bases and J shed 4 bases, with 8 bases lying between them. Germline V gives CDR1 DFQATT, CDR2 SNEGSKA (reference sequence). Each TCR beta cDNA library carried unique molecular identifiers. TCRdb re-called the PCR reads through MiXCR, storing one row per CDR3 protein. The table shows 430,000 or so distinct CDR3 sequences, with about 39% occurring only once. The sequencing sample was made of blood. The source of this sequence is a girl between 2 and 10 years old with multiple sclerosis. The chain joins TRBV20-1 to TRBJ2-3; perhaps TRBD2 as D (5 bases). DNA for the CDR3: TGCAGTGCTAGAGACGGACTGGCAGATACGCAGTATTTT. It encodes CSARDGLADTQYF.